This T cell receptor (beta chain) was sequenced in a study of blood T cell repertoires in COVID-19 (dated by TCRdb to about 2020). Describing the broader study: Recovered participants in ImmuneRACE Cohort 3 were defined by two consecutive negative NP/OP PCR tests, clearance by a healthcare professional, or resolution of symptoms. Samples from collaborators originated in the United States, Italy and Spain and spanned both the acute and convalescent phases of COVID-19. The material from the prospective study consisted of cDNA or gDNA derived from T cells, B-cell-depleted T cells, or PBMCs. Deeply sampled blood TCRbeta repertoires from subjects exposed to, actively infected with, or recovered from COVID-19 were included in the dataset. The repertoires were made available in a free public database intended to serve as a resource for research on the immune response to SARS-CoV-2. Samples came from the ongoing ImmuneRACE study (first 160 participants) plus 1,254 subjects from 6 global collaborators. The sample metadata nearly always contained a de-identified subject ID, COVID-19 status, age in years and sex. Where available, HLA class I and class II types were taken from metadata supplied by the sample provider and were not determined by assay-based typing.

Participants in the prospective study were enrolled through a virtual design, were aged roughly 18 to 90 years, and lived in 24 United States geographic areas. In the prospective study, cohorts were assigned on the basis of participant-reported clinical history obtained from a screening survey and a study questionnaire. Mobile phlebotomists in the prospective study collected whole blood, serum and a nasopharyngeal or oropharyngeal swab from every participant. Participants in the prospective study had the option to provide additional blood draws and questionnaires over a roughly 2-month period. Before DNA extraction, prospective study blood samples were shipped either frozen or at room temperature. Regarding this clone: Its target antigen remains unknown. There are no base qualities to consult, and no much larger clone falls within one base.

Broader findings and caveats from the paper: Clinical and demographic metadata were provided uncurated, with the amount varying by source and participant.

TCRbeta CDR3 regions were amplified from genomic DNA using the immunoSEQ Assay, a bias-controlled multiplex PCR. The paper's processing steps were these. Within the assay, amplification of reference gene primers was used to estimate how many nucleated cells each sample contained. Sequence reads were collapsed and filtered to measure the absolute abundance of every unique TCRbeta CDR3 rearrangement. For each sample, productive Simpson clonality was calculated as the square root of Simpson's diversity index across productive rearrangements. TCRdb took this table from immuneACCESS and kept in-frame rearrangements with V and J called. Such tables lack part of the clones; where checked against another copy, unresolved V genes explain under half of the gap, and the rest is unexplained. D and trimming were read from the DNA, whereas the V and J calls and clone size are those reported in that table. The sample table records under 150,000 clones; over 75% of these occur just once. The top ten constitute roughly 4.3% of the sample.

Clipping removes 5 bases from V and 4 bases from J, with 12 as the unmatched junction base count. Reading from cysteine to phenylalanine, the CDR3 counts 17 amino acids. Here the CDR3 DNA is all that survives: 51 bases in frame from base 1. CDR1 and CDR2 (LNHDA, SQIVND) derive from the germline V gene (reference sequence). The chain was built from TRBV19 and TRBJ2-1; 9 bases in the middle match TRBD2. The specimen sequenced was PBMCs or T cells enriched from blood (not recorded which). The sequence derives from a man over 45 in a cohort exposed to, infected with or recovered from COVID-19 (not recorded which). The CDR3 here reads CASSALGTSGHYNEQFF. The bases are TGTGCCAGTAGTGCCCTTGGAACTAGCGGGCATTACAATGAGCAGTTCTTC.